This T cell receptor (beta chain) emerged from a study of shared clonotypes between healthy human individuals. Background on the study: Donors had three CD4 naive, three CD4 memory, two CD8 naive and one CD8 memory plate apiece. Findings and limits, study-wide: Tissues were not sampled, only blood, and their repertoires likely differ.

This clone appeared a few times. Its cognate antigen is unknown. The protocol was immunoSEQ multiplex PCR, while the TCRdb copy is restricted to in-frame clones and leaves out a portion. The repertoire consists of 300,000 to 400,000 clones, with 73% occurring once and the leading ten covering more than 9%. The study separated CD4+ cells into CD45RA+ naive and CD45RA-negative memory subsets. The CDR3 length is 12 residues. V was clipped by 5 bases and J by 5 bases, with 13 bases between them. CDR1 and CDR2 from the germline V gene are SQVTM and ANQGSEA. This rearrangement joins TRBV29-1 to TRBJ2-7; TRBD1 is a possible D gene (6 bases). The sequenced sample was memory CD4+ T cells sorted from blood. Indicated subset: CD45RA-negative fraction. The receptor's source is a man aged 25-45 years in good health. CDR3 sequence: CSVWSGANEQYF. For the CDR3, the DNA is TGCAGCGTTTGGTCAGGGGCCAACGAGCAGTACTTC.